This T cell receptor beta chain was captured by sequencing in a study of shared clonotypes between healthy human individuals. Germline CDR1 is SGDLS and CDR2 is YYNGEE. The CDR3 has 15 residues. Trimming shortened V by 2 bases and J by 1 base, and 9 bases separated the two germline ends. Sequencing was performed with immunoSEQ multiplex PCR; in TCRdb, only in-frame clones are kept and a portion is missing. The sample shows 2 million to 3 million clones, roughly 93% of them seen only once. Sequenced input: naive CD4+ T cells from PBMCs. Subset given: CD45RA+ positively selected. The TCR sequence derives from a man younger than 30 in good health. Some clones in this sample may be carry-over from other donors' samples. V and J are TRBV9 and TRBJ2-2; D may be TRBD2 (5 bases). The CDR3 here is CASSVFSENTGELFF. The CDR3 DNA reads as TGTGCCAGCAGCGTTTTTAGCGAGAACACCGGGGAGCTGTTTTTT.